The 6 T cell receptor beta chains reported below all come from one sample, sequenced in a study of molecular identifiers for immune sequencing clone quantification (dated by TCRdb to between 2018 and 2020). Library preparation used PCR. For sequencing, an Illumina HiSeq 4000 was employed. The public reads were reanalyzed by TCRdb: fastp trimming at Q25, MiXCR alignment, in-frame beta chains only. Every entry covers one CDR3 protein and lists the most common genes and DNA from its rows. The sample table holds about 320,000 distinct CDR3 sequences, of which 20% to 25% were seen once. Clones ranked in the top ten supply roughly 0.86% of the sample. The sample consisted of naive CD8+ T cells from blood, with Jurkat cell RNA spiked in. The label giving this sample's cell subset or site can be read as: FACS-sorted CD8+CD4-CCR7+CD45RA+ naive T cells. These TCRs come from a human donor in good health. Some libraries in this study had Jurkat cell RNA spiked in.

At least ten counts were recorded for this clonotype. The V and J genes are TRBV7-9 and TRBJ1-4; D possibly corresponds to TRBD1 (5 bases). Trimming took 4 bases from V and 12 from J, leaving 12 bases between them. Germline V lookup: CDR1 SEHNR, CDR2 FQNEAQ (reference sequence). The CDR3 loop spans 12 amino acids. CDR3 DNA: TGTGCCAGCAGCTCGGACAACGTAGAACTGTTTTTT. Encoded protein: CASSSDNVELFF.

A note on this clonotype: This may be a read error: a much more frequent sequence differs by one nucleotide. This chain links TRBV7-9 with TRBJ2-3; TRBD2 agrees at 8 bases. After removal of 5 bases from V and 4 bases from J, the junction contained 11 bases not matched to a gene. Germline loops: CDR1 SEHNR, CDR2 FQNEAQ (reference sequence). The CDR3 is made up of 16 amino acids. In DNA, the CDR3 is TGTGCCAGCAGCCACATCCAGCGGGAGTTTGCAGATACGCAGTATTTT. Its protein is CASSHIQREFADTQYF.

This clonotype was recorded at least ten times. V gene TRBV7-3 combines with J gene TRBJ2-7, with TRBD2 identical over 7 bases. J was trimmed by 6 bases and V by 3 bases; bases with no gene match: 11. Germline values: CDR1 SGHTA, CDR2 FQGTGA. CDR3 length: 15 residues. In nucleotides, the CDR3 is TGTGCCAGCAGCTTTCTCGGCGGGGGTTGGGCCGAGCAGTACTTC. This codes for CASSFLGGGWAEQYF. The entire variable domain, with the rest obtained from reference TRBV7-3 and TRBJ2-7, is as follows: GAGVSQTPSNKVTEKGKYVELRCDPISGHTALYWYRQSLGQGPEFLIYFQGTGAADDSGLPNDRFFAVRPEGSVSTLKIQRTERGDSAVYLCASSFLGGGWAEQYFGPGTRLTVT.

Comment on this clonotype: Possible read error: a much larger clone is one base away. The rearrangement joins TRBV27 to TRBJ2-7; 7 bases line up with TRBD1. CDR3 length equals 14 residues. The germline V gene has CDR1 MNHEY and CDR2 SMNVEV (reference sequence). DNA of the CDR3: TGTGCCAGCAGTTCCTCCGTGACAGGGCACGAGCGGTACTTC. This encodes CASSSSVTGHERYF.

The chain carries TRBV18 and TRBJ2-7; possible D gene TRBD2, 6 bases. The V gene's germline CDR1 is KGHSH and CDR2 LQKENI. V lost 6 bases and J 3 bases, leaving 15 bases between the germline ends. The CDR3 runs 14 residues. CDR3 sequence: CASSTGLASYEQYF. The CDR3 DNA sequence: TGTGCCAGCTCGACGGGGCTAGCGAGCTACGAGCAGTACTTC. The full variable domain, rest sourced from reference TRBV18 and TRBJ2-7, is NAGVMQNPRHLVRRRGQEARLRCSPMKGHSHVYWYRQLPEEGLKFMVYLQKENIIDESGMPKERFSAEFPKEGPSILRIQQVVRGDSAAYFCASSTGLASYEQYFGPGTRLTVT.

This clonotype was recorded a few times. The gene calls are TRBV10-2 and TRBJ1-1; TRBD1 is a possible D gene (6 bases). Trimming pared 0 bases from V and 1 base from J, leaving 9 bases between. Germline V gives CDR1 WSHSY, CDR2 SAAADI. This CDR3 region has 15 residues. CDR3 DNA sequence: TGCGCCAGCAGTGAGTCGAGGGGGGCGAACACTGAAGCTTTCTTT. It codes for CASSESRGANTEAFF.